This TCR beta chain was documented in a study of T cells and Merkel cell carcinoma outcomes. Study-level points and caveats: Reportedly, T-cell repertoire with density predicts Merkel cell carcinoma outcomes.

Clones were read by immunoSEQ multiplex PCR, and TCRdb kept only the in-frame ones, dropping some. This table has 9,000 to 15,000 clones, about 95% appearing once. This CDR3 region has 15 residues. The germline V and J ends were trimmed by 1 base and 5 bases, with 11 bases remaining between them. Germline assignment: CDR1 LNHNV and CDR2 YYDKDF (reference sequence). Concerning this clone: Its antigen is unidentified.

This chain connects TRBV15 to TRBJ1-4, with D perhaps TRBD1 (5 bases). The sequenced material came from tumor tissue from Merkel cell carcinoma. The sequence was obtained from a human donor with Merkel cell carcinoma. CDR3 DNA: TGTGCCACCAGCAGAGTCCCTCGGGGGAATGAAAAACTGTTTTTT. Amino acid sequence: CATSRVPRGNEKLFF.